What follows describes a single T cell receptor beta chain. The data derive from a study of T cells in localized non-small cell lung cancer. Produced via immunoSEQ multiplex PCR; TCRdb's table is partial and in-frame only. The table lists around 90,000 clones, about three quarters of them singletons. CDR1 and CDR2 (germline): MRHNA, SNTAGT. The V end lost 7 bases, the J end lost 4 bases, and 16 bases lay between the germline ends. The CDR3 has 14 amino acids. The V gene is TRBV6-4, the J gene TRBJ1-1, with D possibly TRBD1 on 6 matching bases. This receptor was obtained from a man aged 40 to 70 with stage II squamous cell lung carcinoma. The starting material was PBMCs, obtained before any cancer treatment. The CDR3 reads CASKLQGQSTEAFF. The CDR3 bases are TGTGCCAGCAAGCTACAGGGCCAGAGCACTGAAGCTTTCTTT.